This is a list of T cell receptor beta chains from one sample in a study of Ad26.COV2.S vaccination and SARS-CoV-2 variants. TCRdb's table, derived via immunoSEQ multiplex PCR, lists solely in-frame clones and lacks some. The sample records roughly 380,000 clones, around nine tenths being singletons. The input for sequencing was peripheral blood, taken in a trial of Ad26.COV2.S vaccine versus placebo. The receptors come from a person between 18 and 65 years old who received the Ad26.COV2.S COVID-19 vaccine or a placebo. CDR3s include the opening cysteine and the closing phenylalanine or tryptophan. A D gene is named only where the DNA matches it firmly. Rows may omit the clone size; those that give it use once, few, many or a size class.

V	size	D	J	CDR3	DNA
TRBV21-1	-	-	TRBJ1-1	CASIVQRCGAFF	TGTGCCAGCATTGTACAGAGGTGTGGGGCTTTCTTT
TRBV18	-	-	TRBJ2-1	CASSPLGPGSSYNEQFF	TGTGCCAGCTCACCACTGGGGCCAGGGAGCTCCTACAATGAGCAGTTCTTC
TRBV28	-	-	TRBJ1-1	CASWTRGNTEAFF	TGTGCCAGCTGGACAAGGGGGAACACTGAAGCTTTCTTT
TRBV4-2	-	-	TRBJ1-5	CASSQKTRGDQPQHF	TGTGCCAGCAGCCAAAAAACGCGCGGCGATCAGCCCCAGCATTTT
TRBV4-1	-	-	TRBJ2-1	CASSQNYEQFF	TGCGCCAGCAGCCAGAATTATGAGCAGTTCTTC
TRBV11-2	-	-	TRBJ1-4	CASSPPSGGYGEKLFF	TGTGCCAGCAGCCCCCCGAGCGGGGGGTACGGTGAAAAACTGTTTTTT
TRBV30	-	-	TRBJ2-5	CAWSVQQGLSETQYF	TGTGCCTGGAGTGTACAGCAGGGGTTGTCAGAGACCCAGTACTTC
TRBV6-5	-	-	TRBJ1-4	CASSYSVNEKLFF	TGTGCCAGCAGTTACTCCGTCAATGAAAAACTGTTTTTT
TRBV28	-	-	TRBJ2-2	CASTPWGRDKSTGELFF	TGTGCCAGCACCCCTTGGGGAAGAGACAAGAGCACCGGGGAGCTGTTTTTT
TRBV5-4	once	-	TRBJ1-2	CASSLPLGPKGGYTF	TGTGCCAGCAGCCTCCCCCTGGGCCCTAAGGGTGGCTACACCTTC
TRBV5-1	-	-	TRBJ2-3	CASSLRANTDTQYF	TGCGCCAGCAGCCTTCGGGCCAACACAGATACGCAGTATTTT
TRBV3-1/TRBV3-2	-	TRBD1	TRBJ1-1	CASNAPGGDNTEAFF	TGTGCCAGCAACGCTCCAGGGGGCGATAACACTGAAGCTTTCTTT
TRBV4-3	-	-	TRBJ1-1	CASSQALGANTEAFF	TGCGCCAGCAGCCAAGCCCTTGGGGCGAACACTGAAGCTTTCTTT
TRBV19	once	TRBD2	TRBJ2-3	CASSMDDSGGTDTQYF	TGTGCCAGTAGTATGGATGATAGCGGGGGAACAGATACGCAGTATTTT
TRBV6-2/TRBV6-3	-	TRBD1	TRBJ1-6	CASSPTGTISPLHF	TGTGCCAGCAGCCCGACAGGGACAATCTCACCCCTCCACTTT